This T cell receptor (beta chain) was retrieved from a study of long-term antiretroviral therapy in people with HIV. V dropped 0 bases and J dropped 0 bases, with 13 bases sitting between them. The CDR3 loop spans 17 amino acids. The V gene's germline CDR1 is MGHRA and CDR2 YSYEKL. General study points: The clones with expansion before ART were dominant in the repertoire at all time points.

On this clone itself: What it binds is not known.

At survey level, the immunoSEQ assay was run in its v3.0 version. Libraries were prepared by immunoSEQ multiplex PCR; TCRdb keeps only in-frame clonotypes and omits some of them. The sample yields around 18,000 clones, less than 85% seen once. The sequence was collected from a woman aged 45-65 years with HIV. The rearrangement joins TRBV4-1 to TRBJ2-3; TRBD2 is a possible D gene (6 bases). Sequencing used unsorted PBMCs, obtained 0.5 years before starting antiretroviral therapy. CDR3 protein: CASSQDLGAGSTDTQYF. The CDR3, as DNA: TGCGCCAGCAGCCAAGATCTCGGGGCGGGGAGCACAGATACGCAGTATTTT.